The next 30 T cell receptor beta chains were all read from a single sample in a study of beta chain features in type 1 diabetes. Reverse transcription of all isolated RNA meant that expressed TCRB transcripts were sequenced. Sequencing was performed with immunoSEQ multiplex PCR; in TCRdb, only in-frame clones are kept and a portion is missing. Here the sample spans hundreds of thousands of clones, around 15% being singletons. Sequencing was carried out using naive CD4+ T cells from blood. These receptor sequences come from a man aged 18 to 35 in good health.

This clone has more than one count but fewer than ten. Its ends do not fully match the called genes, so a read error is possible. V and J are TRBV7-7 and TRBJ2-5; possible D gene TRBD2, 7 bases. Germline lookup yields CDR1 SSHAT and CDR2 FNYEAQ (reference sequence). CDR3 length equals 15 residues. The CDR3 loop reads CASSLSGGGRETQYF. CDR3 sequence (DNA): TGTGCTAGCAGCTTATCGGGGGGCGGACGAGAGACCCAGTACTTC.

The chain has TRBV5-1 and TRBJ1-2; 10 bases map to TRBD1. The CDR3 length is 14 residues. Trimming at V came to 0 bases and at J to 11 bases, leaving 7 bases not matched to a gene. In germline, CDR1 is SGHRS, CDR2 YFSETQ. The CDR3 loop reads CASSLDPGQGRYTF. The CDR3 bases are TGCGCCAGCAGCTTGGATCCGGGACAGGGGCGATACACCTTC.

The chain couples TRBV4-1 to TRBJ2-1; 12 bases line up with TRBD2. There are 15 residues in the CDR3. The junction had 2 bases not matched to a gene; V was cut back by 2 bases and J by 6 bases. CDR1 and CDR2 from the germline V gene are MGHRA and YSYEKL. The CDR3 spells CASSQTSGRINEQFF. The CDR3 DNA reads as TGCGCCAGCAGCCAAACTAGCGGGAGGATCAATGAGCAGTTCTTC.

This clone occurred a few times. This chain uses TRBV28 with TRBJ2-7; TRBD1 matches 9 bases. Per the germline V gene, CDR1 is MDHEN and CDR2 is SYDVKM. With 6 bases clipped from V and 7 bases from J, the junction kept 4 bases outside the gene matches. CDR3 length: 12 amino acids. CDR3 coding DNA: TGTGCCAGCAGAGGGACAGGGCGTGAGCAGTACTTC. Translating it yields CASRGTGREQYF.

This clone occurred a few times. One junction end does not reproduce the germline sequence, and a read error may be involved. V gene TRBV7-7 combines with J gene TRBJ2-1; TRBD2 agrees at 10 bases. CDR1 is SSHAT, CDR2 FNYEAQ, per germline (reference sequence). This CDR3 has 19 residues. Here the CDR3 DNA reads TGTGCTAGCAGCTTGGGGCTAGCGGGGGCCGGGAGCTCCTACAATGAGCAGTTCTTC. Protein sequence: CASSLGLAGAGSSYNEQFF.

This clone was seen only a few times. This chain's CDR3 is CASSPSAGTGAVETQYF. The DNA of the CDR3 is TGTGCCAGCAGCCCAAGTGCCGGGACAGGGGCAGTAGAGACCCAGTACTTC. This chain connects TRBV7-2 to TRBJ2-5, with 10 bases matching TRBD1. CDR1 is SGHTA, CDR2 FQGNSA, per germline. The CDR3 length is 17 residues. The J segment lost 4 bases and the V segment lost 5 bases, leaving 13 bases of the junction unmatched.

This clone was picked up a small number of times. The chain's CDR3 is CASSRTGTSTDTQYF. CDR3 sequence (DNA): TGTGCCAGCAGCCGGACAGGGACCAGCACAGATACGCAGTATTTT. The gene calls are TRBV7-3 and TRBJ2-3, with 8 bases lining up with TRBD1. The CDR3 runs to 15 residues. Germline V gene sequence: CDR1 SGHTA, CDR2 FQGTGA. The V gene end was trimmed by 5 bases and the J gene end by 0 bases; junction bases not matched to a gene: 4. The whole variable domain, filled in from reference TRBV7-3 and TRBJ2-3, reads GAGVSQTPSNKVTEKGKYVELRCDPISGHTALYWYRQSLGQGPEFLIYFQGTGAADDSGLPNDRFFAVRPEGSVSTLKIQRTERGDSAVYLCASSRTGTSTDTQYFGPGTRLTVL.

The chain combines TRBV4-3 with TRBJ2-6, with TRBD2 as a possible D gene (6 bases). This CDR3 comprises 17 residues. V was shortened by 0 bases and J by 2 bases, with 11 bases between the two germline ends. The germline CDR1 and CDR2 sequences are LGHNA and YSLEER. CDR3 sequence reads: CASSQDKGGAGANVLTF. The DNA of the CDR3 is TGCGCCAGCAGCCAAGATAAGGGAGGAGCTGGGGCCAACGTCCTGACTTTC.

The rearrangement uses TRBV14 and TRBJ2-7; a weak D match, TRBD2 (7 bases). The CDR3 contains 15 residues. V shed 4 bases and J shed 5 bases, with 18 bases lying between them. Per the germline V gene, CDR1 is SGHDN and CDR2 is FVKESK. In DNA form, the CDR3 reads TGTGCCAGCAGCCCACGTTACGGGGGGCCTAACGAGCAGTACTTC. Translation: CASSPRYGGPNEQYF.

The chain employs TRBV7-2 and TRBJ2-5; D gene ambiguous. V lost 4 bases and J 5 bases, leaving 17 bases between the germline ends. Germline V gene data show CDR1 as SGHTA and CDR2 as FQGNSA. The CDR3 extends over 15 amino acids. CDR3 region: CASSSYLTAVETQYF. In DNA, the CDR3 is TGTGCCAGCAGCTCATACCTAACGGCTGTGGAGACCCAGTACTTC.

The chain recombines TRBV5-1 with TRBJ2-7; TRBD2 might be the D (5 bases). CDR3 size: 15 residues. The V gene's germline CDR1 is SGHRS and CDR2 YFSETQ. V was pared by 0 bases and J by 1 base, with 11 bases between. The CDR3 DNA follows: TGCGCCAGCAGCTTGGGTCTGAGGGATTCCTACGAGCAGTACTTC. This codes for CASSLGLRDSYEQYF.

J is TRBJ2-7 and V is TRBV9; 8 bases are shared with TRBD1. The CDR3 is 14 residues long. CDR1 is SGDLS, CDR2 YYNGEE, per germline. V shed 4 bases, J shed 6 bases, and the junction held 9 bases outside the gene matches. For the CDR3, the DNA is TGTGCCAGCAGCTCTCGGACAGGGACGAGCGAGCAGTACTTC. Translated, it gives CASSSRTGTSEQYF.

The chain recombines TRBV4-2 with TRBJ2-1; 10 positions match TRBD2. Germline loops: CDR1 LGHNA, CDR2 YNFKEQ. CDR3 size: 18 residues. V gave up 0 bases and J gave up 0 bases; unmatched junction bases: 5. CDR3 sequence reads: CASSQELAGPPSYNEQFF. The CDR3 nucleotides are TGTGCCAGCAGCCAAGAACTAGCGGGGCCCCCCTCCTACAATGAGCAGTTCTTC.

This clone was seen a handful of times. The chain links TRBV6-5 to TRBJ1-3, with D uncertain. There are 15 residues in the CDR3. Trimming cost V 2 bases and J 4 bases, with 12 bases left between them. CDR1 is MNHEY and CDR2 is SVGAGI in the germline V gene. CDR3 DNA: TGTGCCAGCAGTTACGATCGGGGTTCCGGAAACACCATATATTTT. Protein sequence: CASSYDRGSGNTIYF.

This clone appeared a few times. The rearrangement uses TRBV28 and TRBJ2-7; TRBD1 aligns across 8 bases. The CDR3 covers 14 residues. The germline CDR1 and CDR2 sequences are MDHEN and SYDVKM. With 6 bases clipped from V and 4 bases from J, the junction kept 8 bases outside the gene matches. The CDR3 bases are TGTGCCAGCAGCTCGACAGGGGAAGGGTACGAGCAGTACTTC. Protein sequence: CASSSTGEGYEQYF.

The chain employs TRBV5-6 and TRBJ1-1; D call uncertain. This CDR3 is 13 amino acids long. Germline CDR1 and CDR2: SGHDT and YYEEEE. Deletions cut 4 bases from V and 4 bases from J, with 11 bases between. The CDR3 protein is CASSLPGATEAFF. CDR3 DNA: TGTGCCAGCAGCCTTCCCGGCGCCACTGAAGCTTTCTTT.

In its sample, this clone was seen a few times. The chain employs TRBV9 and TRBJ2-5, with D hard to call. Between the trimmed V and J ends, which lost 4 bases and 1 base, there was a span of 8 bases. CDR1 SGDLS and CDR2 YYNGEE come from the germline V gene. CDR3 length: 13 residues. This chain's CDR3 is CASSLRVQETQYF. CDR3 nucleotides: TGTGCCAGCAGCCTTAGGGTCCAAGAGACCCAGTACTTC.

This chain connects TRBV5-4 to TRBJ2-1, with 9 positions matching TRBD1. Germline-derived CDR1 and CDR2 are SGHNT and YYREEE (reference sequence). CDR3 size: 17 residues. Trimming removed 4 bases from V and 6 bases from J; junction bases left unmatched: 14. This chain's CDR3 is CASSTRYGTGSGNEQFF. CDR3 sequence (DNA): TGTGCCAGCAGCACCCGATACGGGACAGGGAGTGGCAATGAGCAGTTCTTC.

A few counts support this clone. V is TRBV28 and J is TRBJ2-7; a possible D gene is TRBD2 (6 bases). This CDR3 is 14 amino acids long. Germline CDR1 is MDHEN and CDR2 is SYDVKM. Trimming left V 2 bases short and J 6 bases short, with 14 bases between. The CDR3, as DNA: TGTGCCAGCAGTTTAAGCCAGGGAGGCAGCGAGCAGTACTTC. It specifies CASSLSQGGSEQYF.

The rearrangement links TRBV7-2 to TRBJ2-7; weak D call: TRBD1 (5 bases). The CDR3 has 12 amino acids. Trimming cost V 4 bases and J 2 bases, with 6 bases left between them. CDR1 is SGHTA and CDR2 is FQGNSA in the germline V gene. The CDR3 is CASSSTAYEQYF. CDR3 in DNA: TGTGCCAGCAGCTCGACAGCCTACGAGCAGTACTTC.

This clone was observed a few times. The chain combines TRBV2 with TRBJ1-5; D perhaps matches TRBD1 (5 bases). The CDR3 contains 13 residues. Looked up from germline, CDR1 is SNHLY and CDR2 is FYNNEI. V was shortened by 4 bases and J by 5 bases, with 9 bases between the two germline ends. As DNA, the CDR3 is TGTGCCAGCAGTGTAATAGGGGATCAGCCCCAGCATTTT. It encodes CASSVIGDQPQHF.

The chain links TRBV7-3 to TRBJ1-2; 7 positions agree with TRBD1. Germline CDR1 reads SGHTA; CDR2 reads FQGTGA. The V segment lost 3 bases and the J segment 8 bases; nucleotides outside the gene matches: 9. This CDR3 has 14 residues. The CDR3 DNA sequence: TGTGCCAGCAGCTTCTCGGGACAGAGAGGGGGCTACACCTTC. It specifies CASSFSGQRGGYTF.

The chain uses TRBV7-9 and TRBJ2-7, with 8 bases that match TRBD1. The germline V gene has CDR1 SEHNR and CDR2 FQNEAQ (reference sequence). There are 16 residues in the CDR3. The V and J ends lost 5 bases and 7 bases, in that order; junction bases with no gene match: 16. The CDR3 DNA follows: TGTGCCAGCAGCCCCAGTGGGGGACAGGCCCCCAGGGAGCAGTACTTC. Its protein product is CASSPSGGQAPREQYF.

This clone has only a few counts. The chain joins TRBV11-2 to TRBJ2-5, with 8 bases fitting TRBD1. The germline V gene encodes CDR1 SGHAT and CDR2 FQNNGV. V gave up 5 bases and J gave up 4 bases; unmatched junction bases: 15. The CDR3 extends over 17 amino acids. The CDR3 loop reads CASSPLLLSRGRETQYF. For the CDR3, the DNA is TGTGCCAGCAGCCCCCTCCTCCTCTCCAGGGGGCGAGAGACCCAGTACTTC.

V gene TRBV5-1 combines with J gene TRBJ1-2, with a tentative D call TRBD1 (6 bases). CDR1 SGHRS and CDR2 YFSETQ come from the germline V gene. V lost 4 bases to trimming and J lost 0 bases, with 13 bases between them. The CDR3 is 15 amino acids. The CDR3 bases are TGCGCCAGCAGCCCCGGACAGACGACTAACTATGGCTACACCTTC. It codes for CASSPGQTTNYGYTF.

The chain has TRBV11-1 and TRBJ2-7; TRBD2 agrees at 10 bases. The J segment lost 6 bases and the V segment lost 1 base, leaving 6 bases of the junction unmatched. CDR1 is SGHAT and CDR2 is FQDESV in the germline V gene (reference sequence). The CDR3 is 15 amino acids. CDR3: CASSLGASGSGEQYF. Here the CDR3 DNA reads TGTGCCAGCAGCTTAGGTGCTAGCGGGAGTGGCGAGCAGTACTTC.

This clone was counted only a few times. The gene calls are TRBV7-2 and TRBJ2-2, with D hard to call. V lost 1 base to trimming and J lost 2 bases, with 11 bases between them. Per germline, CDR1 SGHTA and CDR2 FQGNSA. The CDR3 runs to 16 residues. The CDR3 DNA reads TGTGCCAGCAGCTTAGTTAGAGCCCCAAACACCGGGGAGCTGTTTTTT. It codes for CASSLVRAPNTGELFF.

V gene TRBV4-3 combines with J gene TRBJ1-2; TRBD1 agrees at 11 bases. The CDR3 length is 16 residues. After removal of 0 bases from V and 4 bases from J, the junction contained 4 bases not matched to a gene. Germline values: CDR1 LGHNA, CDR2 YSLEER. The CDR3 coding sequence is TGCGCCAGCAGCCAAGACAGGGACAGGGGGTCCTATGGCTACACCTTC. Residues: CASSQDRDRGSYGYTF.

A note on this clone: One end of the junction varies from germline; a read error may be responsible. The chain employs TRBV7-2 and TRBJ2-2; TRBD1 matches 7 bases. CDR3 size: 15 residues. The V gene's germline CDR1 is SGHTA and CDR2 FQGNSA. DNA of the CDR3: TGTGCCAGCAGCTTAAGGGGGCCGAACGCCGGGGAGCTGTTTTTT. This encodes CASSLRGPNAGELFF. Full variable domain (rest looked up from reference TRBV7-2 and TRBJ2-2): GAGVSQSPSNKVTEKGKDVELRCDPISGHTALYWYRQSLGQGLEFLIYFQGNSAPDKSGLPSDRFSAERTGGSVSTLTIQRTQQEDSAVYLCASSLRGPNAGELFFGEGSRLTVL.

The chain employs TRBV29-1 and TRBJ2-5; 8 nucleotides align to TRBD1. Judging by the DNA end, TRBJ2-7 fits better; the J call may be wrong. Germline CDR1 and CDR2: SQVTM and ANQGSEA. The CDR3 has 13 amino acids. The CDR3 nucleotides read TGCAGCGTTGATGGACAGGGTACTTACGAGCAGTACTTC. Translation: CSVDGQGTYEQYF.